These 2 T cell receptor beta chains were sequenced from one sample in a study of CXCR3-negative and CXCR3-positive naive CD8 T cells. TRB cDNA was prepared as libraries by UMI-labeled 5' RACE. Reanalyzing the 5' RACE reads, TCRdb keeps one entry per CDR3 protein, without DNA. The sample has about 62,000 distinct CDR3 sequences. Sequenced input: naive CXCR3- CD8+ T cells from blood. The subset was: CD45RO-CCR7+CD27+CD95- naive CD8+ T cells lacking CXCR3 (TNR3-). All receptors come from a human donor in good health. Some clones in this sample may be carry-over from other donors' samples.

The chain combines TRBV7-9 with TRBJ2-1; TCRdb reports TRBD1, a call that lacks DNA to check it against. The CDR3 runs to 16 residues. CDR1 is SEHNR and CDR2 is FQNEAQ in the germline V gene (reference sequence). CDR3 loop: CASSPPSGASYNEQFF.

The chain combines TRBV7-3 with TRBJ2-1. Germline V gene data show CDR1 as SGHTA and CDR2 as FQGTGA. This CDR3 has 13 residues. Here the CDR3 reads CASSLDSSNEQFF.